The clone carrying this TCR beta chain was counted only a few times. Antigen unknown. Profiling that covered TCR beta VDJ and CDR3 relied on genomic DNA as its template. One entry per CDR3 protein, called by TCRdb with MiXCR from the reads. The data contain 400,000 to 600,000 distinct CDR3 sequences, around 30% of them singletons. In patients chosen for sequencing, flow cytometry had shown CD8+CD57+ cell expansion. This sample is drawn from a study of CD8+CD57+ T cells in acquired aplastic anemia. The CDR3 covers 15 residues. Trimming shortened V by 6 bases and J by 0 bases, and 14 bases separated the two germline ends. Study results and caveats: Patients and controls shared under 35 CD8+ CDR3 sequences, which appeared highly expressed in patients and within their immunodominant clones.

This receptor was taken from a human donor with aplastic anemia. The source material was sorted CD4+, CD8+, or CD8+CD57+ T cells (not recorded which) from PBMCs. The chain combines TRBV12-3 or TRBV12-4 with TRBJ1-1, with D tentatively TRBD1 (5 bases). DNA for the CDR3: TGTGCCAGCAGCCTGCTCGGGGGAGTGAACACTGAAGCTTTCTTT. Protein: CASSLLGGVNTEAFF.